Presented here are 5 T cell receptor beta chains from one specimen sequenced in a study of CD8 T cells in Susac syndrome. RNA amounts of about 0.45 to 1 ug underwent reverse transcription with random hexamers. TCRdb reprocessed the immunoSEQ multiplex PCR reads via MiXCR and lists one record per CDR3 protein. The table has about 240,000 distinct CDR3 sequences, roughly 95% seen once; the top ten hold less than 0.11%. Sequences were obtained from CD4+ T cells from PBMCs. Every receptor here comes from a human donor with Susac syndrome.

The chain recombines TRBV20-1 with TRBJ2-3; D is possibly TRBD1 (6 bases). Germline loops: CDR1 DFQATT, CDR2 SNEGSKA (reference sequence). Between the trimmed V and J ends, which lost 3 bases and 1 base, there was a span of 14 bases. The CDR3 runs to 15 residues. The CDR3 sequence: CSASTGSGGTDTQYF. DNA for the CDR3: TGCAGTGCTAGTACAGGGAGTGGGGGCACAGATACGCAGTATTTT.

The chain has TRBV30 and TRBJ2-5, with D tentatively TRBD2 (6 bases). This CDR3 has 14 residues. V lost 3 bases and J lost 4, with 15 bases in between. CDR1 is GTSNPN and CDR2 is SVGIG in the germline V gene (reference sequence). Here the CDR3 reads CAWSAGTGGETQYF. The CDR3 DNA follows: TGTGCCTGGAGCGCGGGGACTGGCGGAGAGACCCAGTACTTC.

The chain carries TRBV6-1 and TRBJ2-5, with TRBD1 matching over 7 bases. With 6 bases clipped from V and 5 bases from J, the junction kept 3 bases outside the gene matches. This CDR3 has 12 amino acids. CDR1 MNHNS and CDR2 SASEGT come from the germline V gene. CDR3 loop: CASRRGLETQYF. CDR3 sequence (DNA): TGTGCCAGCAGGAGGGGGCTTGAGACCCAGTACTTC.

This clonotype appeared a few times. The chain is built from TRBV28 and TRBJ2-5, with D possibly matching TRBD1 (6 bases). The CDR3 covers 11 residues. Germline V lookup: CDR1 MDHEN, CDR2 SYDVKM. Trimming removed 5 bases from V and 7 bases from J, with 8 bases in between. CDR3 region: CASSPQGTQYF. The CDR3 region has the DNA TGTGCCAGCAGTCCACAGGGGACCCAGTACTTC. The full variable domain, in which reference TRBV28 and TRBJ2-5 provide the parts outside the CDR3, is DVKVTQSSRYLVKRTGEKVFLECVQDMDHENMFWYRQDPGLGLRLIYFSYDVKMKEKGDIPEGYSVSREKKERFSLILESASTNQTSMYLCASSPQGTQYFGPGTRLLVL.

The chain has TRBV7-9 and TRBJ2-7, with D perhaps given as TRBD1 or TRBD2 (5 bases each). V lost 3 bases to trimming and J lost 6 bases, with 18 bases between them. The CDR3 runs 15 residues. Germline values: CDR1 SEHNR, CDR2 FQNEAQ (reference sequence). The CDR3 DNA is TGTGCCAGCAGCTTTGCCGGGACCTCGGCTTCCGAGCAGTACTTC. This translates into CASSFAGTSASEQYF. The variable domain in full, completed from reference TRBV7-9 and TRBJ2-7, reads DTGVSQNPRHKITKRGQNVTFRCDPISEHNRLYWYRQTLGQGPEFLTYFQNEAQLEKSRLLSDRFSAERPKGSFSTLEIQRTEQGDSAMYLCASSFAGTSASEQYFGPGTRLTVT.